A single sample is the source of the 5 T cell receptor beta chains below, sequenced in a study of response to subunit inactivated influenza vaccine. TCRdb reanalysed the RT-PCR reads using MiXCR and keeps one entry per CDR3 protein. The table has over 800,000 distinct CDR3 sequences, approximately 22% seen once. The source material was PBMCs from blood, sampled 4 to 6 days after vaccination. These receptors originate from a man aged 45-60 years who received an inactivated influenza vaccine.

There are a few counts of this clonotype. V and J are TRBV20-1 and TRBJ2-3, with 9 positions matching TRBD2. The germline gives CDR1 DFQATT, CDR2 SNEGSKA (reference sequence). The CDR3 is made up of 16 amino acids. V shed 3 bases and J 2 bases; nucleotides not matched to a gene: 9. The CDR3 spells CSARGASGDLTDTQYF. For the CDR3, the DNA is TGCAGTGCTAGGGGTGCTAGCGGGGACCTCACAGATACGCAGTATTTT.

The chain has TRBV24-1 and TRBJ1-1; a possible D gene is TRBD1 (5 bases). This CDR3 spans 11 amino acids. Germline V gives CDR1 KGHDR, CDR2 SFDVKD. V shed 7 bases and J shed 8 bases, with 10 bases lying between them. Written as DNA, the CDR3 is TGTGCCACCAGGCGGGGGAGCGAAGCTTTCTTT. It codes for CATRRGSEAFF.

This clonotype was counted a few times. This chain uses TRBV6-2 or TRBV6-3 with TRBJ1-1, with a tentative D call TRBD1 (5 bases). Trimming removed 6 bases at V and 1 base at J, with 12 bases between. There are 14 residues in the CDR3. CDR1 is MNHEY, CDR2 SVGEGT, per germline. The CDR3: CASRGGTGNTEAFF. DNA of the CDR3: TGTGCCAGCAGAGGTGGGACGGGGAACACTGAAGCTTTCTTT.

This clonotype was recorded only once. The chain recombines TRBV18 with TRBJ1-3, with a weak D call TRBD1 (6 bases). Trimming removed 5 bases at V and 4 bases at J, with 15 bases between. Per the germline V gene, CDR1 is KGHSH and CDR2 is LQKENI. There are 15 residues in the CDR3. As DNA, the CDR3 is TGTGCCAGCTCAATTCAGGGGCCGCAAGGAAACACCATATATTTT. It specifies CASSIQGPQGNTIYF.

The chain employs TRBV7-3 and TRBJ2-7; TRBD2 aligns across 12 bases. V dropped 3 bases and J dropped 4; count of bases not matched to a gene: 22. The CDR3 has 21 residues. Germline assignment: CDR1 SGHTA and CDR2 FQGTGA. The DNA of the CDR3 is TGTGCCAGCAGCTTGCCAAAATTTAGTGGGACTAGCGGGCGGTTCGGTTACGAGCAGTACTTC. Protein sequence: CASSLPKFSGTSGRFGYEQYF.